A selection of T cell receptor beta chains follows, all from one sample in a study of OX40 agonist ivuxolimab in advanced cancers. Generated by immunoSEQ multiplex PCR, the TCRdb table keeps only in-frame clones and is missing some. The table includes under 65,000 clones, around 90% detected once. Specimen: CD4+ or CD8+ T cells sorted from blood, collected in a trial of the OX40 agonist ivuxolimab. These receptors originate from an adult with an advanced solid tumor such as melanoma, head and neck, liver or kidney cancer. CDR3s include the opening cysteine and the closing phenylalanine or tryptophan. The D gene is left open where the match is weak. Not all rows give a size; the values are once, few, many and, for expanded clones, a class.

. | TRBJ2-7 | . | TRBV19 | TGTGCCAGTAGTCCAAGGACATCAGCCTACGAGCAGTACTTC | CASSPRTSAYEQYF
. | TRBJ1-2 | . | TRBV11-3 | TGTGCCAGCAGCCCCGCTGATCGGGGCGCGGACTATGGCTACACCTTC | CASSPADRGADYGYTF
. | TRBJ2-3 | . | TRBV11-3 | TGTGCCAGCAGCTTAATTGGCGGTAGCACAGATACGCAGTATTTT | CASSLIGGSTDTQYF
. | TRBJ1-1 | TRBD1 | TRBV9 | TGTGCCAGCAGCGTAGTGACAGGGGGCGCGAACACTGAAGCTTTCTTT | CASSVVTGGANTEAFF
once | TRBJ2-5 | . | TRBV7-2 | TGTGCCAGCAGCTTGTTGGGACAAGAACAAGAGACCCAGTACTTC | CASSLLGQEQETQYF
. | TRBJ2-7 | TRBD1 | TRBV7-2 | TGTGCCAGCAGCTTAGCGGGATCAGGGGGATACGAGCAGTACTTC | CASSLAGSGGYEQYF
. | TRBJ2-1 | . | TRBV6-1 | TGTGCCAGCACGGGGGAGCTTCGAAATGAGCAGTTCTTC | CASTGELRNEQFF
. | TRBJ2-1 | . | TRBV30 | TGTGCCTGGAGTACTAGCTCCTACAATGAGCAGTTCTTC | CAWSTSSYNEQFF
. | TRBJ1-4 | . | TRBV11-3 | TGTGCCAGCAGCTTAGATTCTGCAACTAATGAAAAACTGTTTTTT | CASSLDSATNEKLFF
. | TRBJ1-1 | . | TRBV2 | TGTGCCAGCAGTAAGGACAGACAGCAGGGAGCTTTCTTT | CASSKDRQQGAFF
. | TRBJ2-7 | . | TRBV7-6 | TGTGCCAGCAGCCCCAGGTACGGCGGGAATGGCTACGAGCAGTACTTC | CASSPRYGGNGYEQYF
. | TRBJ2-7 | . | TRBV7-2 | TGTGCCAGCAGCCTAGAGGGACTCTCGTGGTACTTC | CASSLEGLSWYF